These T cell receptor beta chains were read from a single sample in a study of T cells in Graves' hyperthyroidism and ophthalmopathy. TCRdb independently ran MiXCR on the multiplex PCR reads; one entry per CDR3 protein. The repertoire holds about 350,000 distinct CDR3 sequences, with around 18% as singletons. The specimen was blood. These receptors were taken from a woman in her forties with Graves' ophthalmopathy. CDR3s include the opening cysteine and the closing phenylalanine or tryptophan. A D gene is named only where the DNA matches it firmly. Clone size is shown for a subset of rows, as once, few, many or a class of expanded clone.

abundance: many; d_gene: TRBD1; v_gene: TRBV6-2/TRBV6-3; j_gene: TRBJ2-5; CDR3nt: TGTGCCAGCAGTTACCCACGGCCGGGACAGGGTGTTGAGACCCAGTACTTC; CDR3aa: CASSYPRPGQGVETQYF
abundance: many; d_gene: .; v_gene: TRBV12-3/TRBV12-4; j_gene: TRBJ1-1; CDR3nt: TGTGCCAGCAGTTTTATCGGGAACACTGGAGCTTTCTTT; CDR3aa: CASSFIGNTGAFF
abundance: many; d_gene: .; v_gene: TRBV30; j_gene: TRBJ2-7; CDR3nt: TGTGCCTGGAGTGTACTCGCAGGGAGAGCCTACGAGCAGTACTTC; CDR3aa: CAWSVLAGRAYEQYF
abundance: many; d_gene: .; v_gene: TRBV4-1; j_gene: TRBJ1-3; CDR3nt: TGCGCCAGCAGCCCCCCCGGCAGGCTTGGAAACACCATATATTTT; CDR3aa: CASSPPGRLGNTIYF
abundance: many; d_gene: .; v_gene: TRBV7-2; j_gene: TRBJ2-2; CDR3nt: TGTGCCAGGGGCCGCGGAGTGGGCGGGGAGCTGTTTTTT; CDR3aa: CARGRGVGGELFF
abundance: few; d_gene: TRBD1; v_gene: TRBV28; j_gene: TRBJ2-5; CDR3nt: TGTGCCAGCAGTCCAGAGAGACAGGGGGATGGAGAGACCCAGTACTTC; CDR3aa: CASSPERQGDGETQYF
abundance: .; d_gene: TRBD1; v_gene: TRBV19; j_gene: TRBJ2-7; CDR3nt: TGTGCCAGCTTCCGGGACAGGAGCTCCTACGAGCAGTACTTC; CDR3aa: CASFRDRSSYEQYF
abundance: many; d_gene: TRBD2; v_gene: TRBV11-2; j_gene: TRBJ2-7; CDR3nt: TGTGCCAGCAGCGCCGGACTAGGGCGTGGCTCTGGCTACGAGCAGTACTTC; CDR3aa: CASSAGLGRGSGYEQYF
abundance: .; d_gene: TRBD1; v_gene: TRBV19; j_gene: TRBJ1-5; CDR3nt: TGTGCCAGTCATGTTTCAGGGGGCCTCCAGCCCCAGCATTTT; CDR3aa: CASHVSGGLQPQHF
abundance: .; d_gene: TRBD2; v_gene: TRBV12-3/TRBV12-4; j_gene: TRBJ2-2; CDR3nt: TGTGCCAGCAGGCCAACTAGCGAGGGAAGATTGGCCGGGGAGCTGTTTTTT; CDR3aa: CASRPTSEGRLAGELFF